This section outlines one TCR beta chain sequence together with its context. Its binding antigen is unknown. Base qualities were left out, and no much larger clone turns up one base away. In Seattle, one collaborating source enrolled patients while the infection was active and tracked those patients longitudinally over the course of disease. Whole blood was collected in K2EDTA tubes by collaborating institutions according to the institutions' own protocols. For TCRbeta analysis, collaborators shipped samples in one of three forms: frozen whole blood, isolated PBMCs, or DNA extracted from either of those sample types. This specimen comes from a study of blood T cell repertoires in COVID-19 (dated by TCRdb to between 2020 and 2021). Looking at the study overall: The collaborator samples originated in the United States, Italy and Spain and spanned the acute and convalescent phases of COVID-19. The sample metadata nearly always contained a de-identified subject ID, COVID-19 status, age in years and sex. The dataset comprised deeply sampled blood TCRbeta repertoires from subjects exposed to, actively infected with, or recovered from COVID-19. The repertoires were made available in a free public database intended to serve as a resource for research on the immune response to SARS-CoV-2. Where available, HLA class I and class II types were taken from metadata supplied by the sample provider and were not determined by assay-based typing. The samples were drawn from two sources: the first 160 participants of the ongoing ImmuneRACE study, and fewer than 1,500 subjects contributed by 6 global collaborators. The material from the prospective study consisted of cDNA or gDNA derived from T cells, B-cell-depleted T cells, or PBMCs.

What the work shows at the level of the full study, not this receptor alone: How much clinical and demographic metadata was included differed by source and by participant, and the metadata was provided uncurated.

The immunoSEQ Assay, a bias-controlled multiplex PCR, was used to amplify TCRbeta CDR3 regions from genomic DNA. Per the authors' processing: The number of nucleated cells in each sample was estimated by amplification of reference gene primers within the assay. To quantify the absolute abundance of each unique TCRbeta CDR3 rearrangement, sequence reads were collapsed and filtered. For each sample, productive Simpson clonality was calculated as the square root of Simpson's diversity index across productive rearrangements. TCRdb took over this immuneACCESS table, retaining in-frame rearrangements with V and J assigned. Such tables are incomplete; in checked studies, under half of the missing clones stem from an unresolved V gene, and the remainder is unexplained. Clonal size and the V and J genes are those of that table, whereas D and trimming came from the DNA. The sample yields tens of thousands of clones; 81% were counted once. Jointly, the top ten make up about 2.6% of the sample.

The sample comprised peripheral blood. The TCR was taken from a woman in her 70s with COVID-19, enrolled during active disease.

For the CDR3, the sequence is CASSTKAGGEAFF. The DNA is as follows: TGTGCCAGCAGCACAAAAGCGGGCGGTGAAGCTTTCTTT. The rearrangement combines TRBV7-2 with TRBJ1-1; no D gene call is confident. CDR1 and CDR2 (SGHTA, FQGNSA) derive from the germline V gene. Cut back by 5 bases and 7 bases, the V and J ends lie 14 bases apart. The CDR3 runs 13 amino acids, cysteine and phenylalanine included. This entry keeps only the CDR3 DNA: 39 bases, framed from base 1.